One and the same sample provided the 25 T cell receptor beta chains below, sequenced in a study of tumor-infiltrating lymphocytes in localized non-small cell lung cancer. TCRdb's table, derived via immunoSEQ multiplex PCR, lists solely in-frame clones and lacks some. The table records approximately 9,500 clones, around 72% of them present only once. The sequenced sample was lung tumor tissue. The origin of the receptors is a human donor with non-small cell lung cancer.

The CDR3 protein is CAWSGDSFGEKLFF. The DNA for the CDR3 is TGTGCCTGGAGTGGGGACAGTTTTGGCGAAAAACTGTTTTTT. The genes are TRBV30 and TRBJ1-4, with 7 nucleotides matching TRBD1. This CDR3 contains 14 residues. With V trimmed by 1 base and J by 8 bases, 7 bases remained unmatched. CDR1 and CDR2 from the germline V gene are GTSNPN and SVGIG (reference sequence).

The V and J genes are TRBV7-2 and TRBJ1-6, with D hard to call. The CDR3 covers 16 residues. Germline V gives CDR1 SGHTA, CDR2 FQGNSA. The ends were cut back, 0 bases at V and 0 bases at J, with 6 bases in the middle. Written as DNA, the CDR3 is TGTGCCAGCAGCTTAGCTGTAAGCTCCTATAATTCACCCCTCCACTTT. Translating gives CASSLAVSSYNSPLHF.

V is TRBV11-2 and J is TRBJ2-2; either TRBD1 or TRBD2 may supply D (6 bases each). Germline values: CDR1 SGHAT, CDR2 FQNNGV. V dropped 2 bases and J dropped 3 bases, with 10 bases sitting between them. The CDR3 spans 15 residues. In DNA form, the CDR3 reads TGTGCCAGCAGCTTAAGGGGGGCCGACACCGGGGAGCTGTTTTTT. This codes for CASSLRGADTGELFF.

This chain links TRBV7-2 with TRBJ1-2, with D perhaps TRBD1 (6 bases). The length of the CDR3 is 13 residues. V was pared by 2 bases and J by 8 bases, with 12 bases between. The germline gives CDR1 SGHTA, CDR2 FQGNSA. The CDR3 nucleotides read TGTGCCAGCAGCTTAAGGGGGAAAGGGGGCTACACCTTC. This translates into CASSLRGKGGYTF. The complete variable domain, with remaining parts taken from reference TRBV7-2 and TRBJ1-2, reads GAGVSQSPSNKVTEKGKDVELRCDPISGHTALYWYRQSLGQGLEFLIYFQGNSAPDKSGLPSDRFSAERTGGSVSTLTIQRTQQEDSAVYLCASSLRGKGGYTFGSGTRLTVV.

The CDR3 nucleotides are TGTGCCAGCAGCGCTGGGCTAGGACGGGAGACCCAGTACTTC. It yields the protein CASSAGLGRETQYF. The chain joins TRBV7-2 to TRBJ2-5; D is unclear. The germline V gene encodes CDR1 SGHTA and CDR2 FQGNSA. Trimming stripped 5 bases from V and 5 bases from J, with 15 bases between. The CDR3 runs to 14 residues. The full variable domain, with the rest looked up from reference TRBV7-2 and TRBJ2-5, is GAGVSQSPSNKVTEKGKDVELRCDPISGHTALYWYRQSLGQGLEFLIYFQGNSAPDKSGLPSDRFSAERTGGSVSTLTIQRTQQEDSAVYLCASSAGLGRETQYFGPGTRLLVL.

The V and J genes are TRBV29-1 and TRBJ1-2; 7 positions agree with TRBD1. Trimming took 6 bases from V and 6 from J; bases not matched to a gene: 13. The germline gives CDR1 SQVTM, CDR2 ANQGSEA. The CDR3 totals 14 residues. The CDR3 reads CSVVRDSILHGYTF. In DNA form, the CDR3 reads TGCAGCGTCGTGAGGGACAGTATCCTTCATGGCTACACCTTC.

This clone is a singleton in its sample. This chain joins TRBV5-6 and TRBJ2-6, with 8 bases that match TRBD1. Germline loops: CDR1 SGHDT, CDR2 YYEEEE. The CDR3 consists of 18 residues. J gave up 1 base and V 4 bases, and 10 bases lay outside the gene matches. CDR3 loop: CASSTRTGYKSGANVLTF. The CDR3 DNA reads as TGTGCCAGCAGCACCCGGACAGGGTATAAGTCTGGGGCCAACGTCCTGACTTTC. Drawing the rest from reference TRBV5-6 and TRBJ2-6, the complete variable domain is DAGVTQSPTHLIKTRGQQVTLRCSPKSGHDTVSWYQQALGQGPQFIFQYYEEEERQRGNFPDRFSGHQFPNYSSELNVNALLLGDSALYLCASSTRTGYKSGANVLTFGAGSRLTVL.

This clone was observed a single time. The V call is TRBV19, the J call TRBJ1-4; perhaps TRBD1 as D (5 bases). The CDR3 has 19 residues. V dropped 1 base and J dropped 7 bases, with 25 bases sitting between them. Per germline, CDR1 LNHDA and CDR2 SQIVND (reference sequence). The CDR3 spells CASSIGYQGRDPRGEKLFF. In DNA, the CDR3 is TGTGCCAGTAGTATAGGGTACCAGGGCCGGGACCCGCGGGGTGAAAAACTGTTTTTT.

The chain links TRBV11-2 to TRBJ2-7, with 8 bases lining up with TRBD1. With V trimmed by 5 bases and J by 4 bases, 7 bases remained unmatched. The germline CDR1 and CDR2 sequences are SGHAT and FQNNGV. The CDR3 runs to 14 residues. CDR3 residues: CASSRDRLRYEQYF. CDR3 DNA: TGTGCCAGCAGCCGGGACAGGCTGCGTTACGAGCAGTACTTC.

The rearrangement uses TRBV9 and TRBJ1-2, with a weak D call TRBD1 (5 bases). Germline CDR1 reads SGDLS; CDR2 reads YYNGEE. The CDR3 totals 16 residues. The V gene lost 0 bases and the J gene lost 9 bases, with 21 bases spanning the gap. This chain's CDR3 is CASSVAGGDLARSYTF. As DNA, the CDR3 is TGTGCCAGCAGCGTAGCTGGGGGGGACCTGGCTCGAAGCTACACCTTC.

This clone was picked up a small number of times. This rearrangement joins TRBV4-3 to TRBJ2-3, with 12 bases aligning to TRBD2. The V and J ends lost 0 bases and 4 bases, in that order; junction bases with no gene match: 8. The germline CDR1 and CDR2 sequences are LGHNA and YSLEER. The CDR3 totals 18 residues. CDR3 in DNA: TGCGCCAGCAGCCAAGATCTAGCGGGGGGGCTCTTATCAGATACGCAGTATTTT. Amino acids: CASSQDLAGGLLSDTQYF.

The chain employs TRBV6-5 and TRBJ2-2; D remains ambiguous. CDR3 length: 16 residues. V gave up 2 bases and J gave up 0 bases, with 10 bases separating them. CDR1 and CDR2 from the germline V gene are MNHEY and SVGAGI. The chain's CDR3 is CASSYGVSTNTGELFF. CDR3 DNA sequence: TGTGCCAGCAGTTACGGAGTTTCTACGAACACCGGGGAGCTGTTTTTT.

The CDR3 reads CASRPTGSHEKLFF. CDR3 nucleotides: TGTGCCAGCAGGCCCACAGGGAGTCATGAAAAACTGTTTTTT. J is TRBJ1-4 and V is TRBV6-5, with D possibly TRBD1 on 6 matching bases. V shed 6 bases and J shed 6 bases, with 14 bases lying between them. Germline CDR1 reads MNHEY; CDR2 reads SVGAGI. The CDR3 consists of 14 residues.

This clone was picked up a small number of times. The rearrangement links TRBV9 to TRBJ1-2, with 9 bases matching TRBD1. Trimming took 3 bases from V and 4 from J; bases not matched to a gene: 4. CDR1 SGDLS and CDR2 YYNGEE come from the germline V gene. This CDR3 is built from 14 residues. This chain's CDR3 is CASSETGGSYGYTF. Here the CDR3 DNA reads TGTGCCAGCAGCGAAACAGGGGGCAGCTATGGCTACACCTTC.

The sample holds a few counts of this clone. This chain joins TRBV29-1 and TRBJ1-2; no clear D gene. From germline, CDR1 is SQVTM and CDR2 ANQGSEA. CDR3 size: 17 residues. V was clipped by 7 bases and J by 1 base, with 25 bases between them. The chain's CDR3 is CSAGPGPSLNYNYGYTF. In DNA form, the CDR3 reads TGCAGCGCCGGACCCGGGCCCTCACTAAACTATAACTATGGCTACACCTTC.

The chain joins TRBV5-1 to TRBJ2-7; 12 bases agree with TRBD1. The ends lost 6 bases at V and 4 bases at J; junction bases unmatched: 11. CDR3 length: 16 amino acids. From germline, CDR1 is SGHRS and CDR2 YFSETQ. The CDR3: CASTPGQGALMYEQYF. CDR3 DNA: TGCGCCAGCACCCCGGGACAGGGGGCGTTAATGTACGAGCAGTACTTC.

The chain employs TRBV7-6 and TRBJ2-7, with D unclear. Deletions cut 0 bases from V and 0 bases from J, with 6 bases between. Germline V gene sequence: CDR1 SGHVS, CDR2 FNYEAQ. There are 14 residues in the CDR3. CDR3 residues: CASSLAQVSYEQYF. The CDR3 DNA is TGTGCCAGCAGCTTAGCGCAGGTCTCCTACGAGCAGTACTTC.

A remark on this clone: An end of the junction differs from the germline gene, which may be a read error. The rearrangement uses TRBV28 and TRBJ2-7; D might be TRBD1 (6 bases). The length of the CDR3 is 12 residues. In germline, CDR1 is MDHEN, CDR2 SYDVKM. The CDR3 is CASSLSVSDSNF. The CDR3 nucleotides are TGTGCCAGCAGTTTATCCGTTTCGGACAGTAACTTC.

The J gene is TRBJ2-2, the V gene TRBV7-2, with D unresolved. The V and J ends lost 5 bases and 2 bases respectively, with 15 bases between them. The germline V gene has CDR1 SGHTA and CDR2 FQGNSA. The CDR3 sequence is 16 residues long. The CDR3 protein is CASSQGRSRNTGELFF. The CDR3 DNA reads as TGTGCCAGCAGCCAAGGCCGGTCGAGAAACACCGGGGAGCTGTTTTTT.

The genes are TRBV7-8 and TRBJ1-5; the D is unclear. This CDR3 comprises 15 residues. Germline CDR1 reads SGHVS; CDR2 reads FQNEAQ. With 4 bases removed from V and 5 bases from J, the gap between germline ends came to 15 bases. This chain's CDR3 is CASSSIGLSDQPQHF. The CDR3 DNA reads as TGTGCCAGCAGCTCCATAGGGCTATCAGATCAGCCCCAGCATTTT.

The J gene is TRBJ2-6, the V gene TRBV18; no reliable D call. Germline CDR1 reads KGHSH; CDR2 reads LQKENI. V dropped 4 bases and J dropped 0 bases, with 4 bases sitting between them. The CDR3 runs 14 residues. The chain's CDR3 is CASSQGSGANVLTF. CDR3 nucleotide sequence: TGTGCCAGCTCACAGGGCTCTGGGGCCAACGTCCTGACTTTC.

The chain uses TRBV10-3 and TRBJ2-3; 8 bases match TRBD1. J lost 4 bases, V lost 7 bases, and 10 bases had no gene match. CDR1 is ENHRY and CDR2 is SYGVKD in the germline V gene. This CDR3 spans 15 amino acids. The CDR3 DNA reads as TGTGCCATCAAGCAGGCAGGGGGCAGGGCAGATACGCAGTATTTT. Its protein product is CAIKQAGGRADTQYF.

The genes are TRBV19 and TRBJ1-2; 7 bases match TRBD1. The germline CDR1 and CDR2 sequences are LNHDA and SQIVND (reference sequence). The V segment lost 7 bases and the J segment 3 bases; nucleotides outside the gene matches: 14. The CDR3 has 16 residues. CDR3 sequence: CASTNPTTGSYYGYTF. In DNA form, the CDR3 reads TGTGCCAGTACCAACCCCACGACAGGGTCATACTATGGCTACACCTTC. Supplemented by reference TRBV19 and TRBJ1-2, the full variable domain reads DGGITQSPKYLFRKEGQNVTLSCEQNLNHDAMYWYRQDPGQGLRLIYYSQIVNDFQKGDIAEGYSVSREKKESFPLTVTSAQKNPTAFYLCASTNPTTGSYYGYTFGSGTRLTVV.

This clone was detected a few times. The chain joins TRBV20-1 to TRBJ2-7; D is perhaps TRBD2 (5 bases). CDR1 is DFQATT, CDR2 SNEGSKA, per germline (reference sequence). There are 11 residues in the CDR3. V was clipped by 3 bases and J by 2 bases, with 5 bases between them. The CDR3 protein is CSASGTYEQYF. CDR3 bases: TGCAGTGCTAGCGGGACCTACGAGCAGTACTTC.

The DNA for the CDR3 is TGTGCCAGCAGTGACAGCGGGGGGACCTACAATGAGCAGTTCTTC. Translating gives CASSDSGGTYNEQFF. V is TRBV6-4 and J is TRBJ2-1, with 9 bases fitting TRBD2. Germline V gene lookup returns CDR1 MRHNA and CDR2 SNTAGT. This CDR3 comprises 15 residues. V dropped 2 bases and J dropped 2; count of bases not matched to a gene: 1.